The clone carrying this TCR beta chain appeared a few times. What it binds is not known. This specimen comes from a study of response to subunit inactivated influenza vaccine. Study-level findings and limits: Researchers suggested that each seasonal influenza vaccination recruits few new T cells.

TCRdb re-called the RT-PCR reads through MiXCR, storing one row per CDR3 protein. Among 530,000 or so distinct CDR3 sequences listed, around 15% were seen once. Trimming left V 4 bases short and J 7 bases short, with 10 bases between. Germline V gene lookup returns CDR1 MNHNS and CDR2 SASEGT. This CDR3 region has 12 residues. The TCR originated in a man aged 50 to 60 who received an inactivated influenza vaccine. The V call is TRBV6-1, the J call TRBJ1-1; no reliable D call. This specimen was PBMCs from blood, taken less than 13 days after vaccination. The CDR3 nucleotides are TGTGCCAGCAGTGTTTCGCCAGATGAAGCTTTCTTT. Protein sequence: CASSVSPDEAFF.